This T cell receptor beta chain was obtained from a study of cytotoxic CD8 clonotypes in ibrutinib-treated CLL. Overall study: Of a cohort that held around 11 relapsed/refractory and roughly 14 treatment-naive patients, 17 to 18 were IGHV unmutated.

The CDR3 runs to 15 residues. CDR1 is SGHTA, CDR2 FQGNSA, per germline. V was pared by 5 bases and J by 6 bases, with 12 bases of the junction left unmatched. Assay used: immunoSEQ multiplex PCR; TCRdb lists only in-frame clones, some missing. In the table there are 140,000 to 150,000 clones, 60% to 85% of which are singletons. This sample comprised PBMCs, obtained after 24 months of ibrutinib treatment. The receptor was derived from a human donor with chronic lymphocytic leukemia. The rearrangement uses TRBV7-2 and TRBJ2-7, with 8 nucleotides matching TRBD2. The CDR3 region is CASSSISGNWGEQYF. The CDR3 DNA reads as TGTGCCAGCAGCAGCATTAGCGGGAATTGGGGCGAGCAGTACTTC.